This TCR beta chain derives from a study of blood T cell repertoires in COVID-19 (dated by TCRdb to 2020 to 2022). For the wider study: Samples covering the acute and convalescent phases of COVID-19 were provided by collaborators in the United States, Italy and Spain. The material from the prospective study consisted of cDNA or gDNA derived from T cells, B-cell-depleted T cells, or PBMCs. Subjects who had been exposed to COVID-19, were actively infected with it, or had recovered from it provided the deeply sampled blood TCRbeta repertoires that made up the dataset. The repertoires were made available in a free public database intended to serve as a resource for research on the immune response to SARS-CoV-2. The samples were drawn from two sources: the first 160 participants of the ongoing ImmuneRACE study, and 1,200 or so subjects contributed by 6 global collaborators. Sample metadata almost always included a de-identified subject ID, COVID-19 status, age in years and sex. Where HLA class I and class II types were available, the types were taken from metadata supplied by the sample provider, not from assay-based typing.

As for this clone: Which antigen it targets is not known. No much larger clone exists at a distance of one base, and base qualities are not known.

The immunoSEQ Assay, a bias-controlled multiplex PCR, was used to amplify TCRbeta CDR3 regions from genomic DNA. Under the source paper's analysis protocol: Within the assay, amplification of reference gene primers was used to estimate how many nucleated cells each sample contained. To quantify the absolute abundance of each unique TCRbeta CDR3 rearrangement, sequence reads were collapsed and filtered. For each sample, productive Simpson clonality was calculated by taking the square root of Simpson's diversity index across productive rearrangements. This is the immuneACCESS table as TCRdb keeps it, with only in-frame sequences that have V and J called. A part of the clones is gone; compared with another copy, unresolved V genes explain less than half, and the rest is unexplained. V, J and clone size are taken as reported in that table, and D and trimming were inferred from the DNA itself. In all, the sample holds under 90,000 clones, and about three quarters of those were seen once. The leading ten clones occupy around 5.8% of the sample.

General findings and caveats noted by the study authors: The amount of clinical and demographic metadata varied by source and participant and was provided uncurated.

Cut back by 4 bases and 3 bases, the V and J ends lie 10 bases apart. According to the germline V gene, CDR1 reads SGHDT and CDR2 reads YYEEEE. Measured from the cysteine to the phenylalanine, the CDR3 is 13 residues long. The sequence is cut down to CDR3 DNA, 39 bases in frame from base 1. Whole blood was collected in K2EDTA tubes by collaborating institutions according to the institutions' own protocols. For TCRbeta analysis, collaborators shipped samples as frozen whole blood, isolated PBMCs, or DNA extracted from either of those sample types. Sample: peripheral blood. The chain is encoded by TRBV5-6 joined to TRBJ1-1; matching of 5 bases hints at TRBD1 as the D gene. This TCR derives from a man aged 50-60 years with active or convalescent COVID-19. The CDR3 region has the sequence CASSPDIYTEAFF. The DNA sequence reads TGTGCCAGCAGCCCGGACATATACACTGAAGCTTTCTTT.